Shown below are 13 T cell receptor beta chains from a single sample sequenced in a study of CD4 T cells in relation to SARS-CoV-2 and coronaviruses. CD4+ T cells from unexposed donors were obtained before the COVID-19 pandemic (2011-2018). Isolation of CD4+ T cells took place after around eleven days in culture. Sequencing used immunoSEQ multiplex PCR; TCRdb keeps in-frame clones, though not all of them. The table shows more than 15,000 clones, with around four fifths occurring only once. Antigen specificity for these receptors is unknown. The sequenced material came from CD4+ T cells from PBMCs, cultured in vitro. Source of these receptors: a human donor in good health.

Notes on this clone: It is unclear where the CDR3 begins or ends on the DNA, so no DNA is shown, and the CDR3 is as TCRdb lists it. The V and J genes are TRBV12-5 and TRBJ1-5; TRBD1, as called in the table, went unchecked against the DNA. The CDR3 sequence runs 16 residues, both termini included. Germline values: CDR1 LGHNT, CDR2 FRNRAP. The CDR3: CASGLGTGQNNQPQHF.

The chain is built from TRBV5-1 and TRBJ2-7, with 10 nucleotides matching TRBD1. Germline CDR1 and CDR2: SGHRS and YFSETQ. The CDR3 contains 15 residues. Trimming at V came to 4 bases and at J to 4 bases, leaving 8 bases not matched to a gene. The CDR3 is CASSPRQGAAYEQYF. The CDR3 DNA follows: TGCGCCAGCAGCCCAAGACAGGGGGCGGCTTACGAGCAGTACTTC.

CDR3 loop: CATREGMSRTAKNIQYF. As DNA, the CDR3 is TGTGCCACCCGTGAAGGAATGTCTAGGACAGCCAAAAACATTCAGTACTTC. This sequence joins TRBV2 and TRBJ2-4, with D hard to call. The length of the CDR3 is 17 residues. The germline V gene has CDR1 SNHLY and CDR2 FYNNEI. Trimming took 10 bases from V and 0 from J, leaving 22 bases between them.

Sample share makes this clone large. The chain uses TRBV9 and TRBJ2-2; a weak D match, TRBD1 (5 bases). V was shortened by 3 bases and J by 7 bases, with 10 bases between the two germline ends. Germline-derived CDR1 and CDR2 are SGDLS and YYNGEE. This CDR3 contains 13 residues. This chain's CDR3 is CASSEGFGGELFF. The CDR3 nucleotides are TGTGCCAGCAGCGAGGGGTTTGGCGGGGAGCTGTTTTTT.

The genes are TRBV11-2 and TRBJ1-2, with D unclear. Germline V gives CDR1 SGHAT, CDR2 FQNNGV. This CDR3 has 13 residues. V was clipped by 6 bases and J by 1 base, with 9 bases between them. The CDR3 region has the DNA TGTGCCAGCAGGAAAACAGATAACTATGGCTACACCTTC. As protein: CASRKTDNYGYTF.

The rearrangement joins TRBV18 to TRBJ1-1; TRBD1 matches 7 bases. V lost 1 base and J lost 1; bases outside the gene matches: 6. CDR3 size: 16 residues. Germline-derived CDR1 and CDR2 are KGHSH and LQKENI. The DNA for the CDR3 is TGTGCCAGCTCACCACGGTCCGGGACAGCGAACACTGAAGCTTTCTTT. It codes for CASSPRSGTANTEAFF.

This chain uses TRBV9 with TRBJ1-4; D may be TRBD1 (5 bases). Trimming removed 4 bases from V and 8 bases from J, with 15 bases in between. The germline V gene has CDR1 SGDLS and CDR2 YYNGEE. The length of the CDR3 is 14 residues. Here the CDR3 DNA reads TGTGCCAGCAGCAGGGACCCGCGAAAAGAAAAACTGTTTTTT. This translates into CASSRDPRKEKLFF.

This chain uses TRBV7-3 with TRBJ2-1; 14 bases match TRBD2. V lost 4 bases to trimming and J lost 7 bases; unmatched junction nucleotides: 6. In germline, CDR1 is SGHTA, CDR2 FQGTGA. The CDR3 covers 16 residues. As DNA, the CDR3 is TGTGCCAGCAGCTCCGGGACTAGCGGGAGAGTGAATGAGCAGTTCTTC. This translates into CASSSGTSGRVNEQFF.

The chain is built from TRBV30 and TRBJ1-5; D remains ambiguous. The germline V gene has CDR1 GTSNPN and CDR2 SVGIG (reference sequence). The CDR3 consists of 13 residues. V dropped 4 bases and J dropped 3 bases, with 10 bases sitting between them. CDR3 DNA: TGTGCCTGGAACGATAACATCAATCAGCCCCAGCATTTT. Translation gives CAWNDNINQPQHF.

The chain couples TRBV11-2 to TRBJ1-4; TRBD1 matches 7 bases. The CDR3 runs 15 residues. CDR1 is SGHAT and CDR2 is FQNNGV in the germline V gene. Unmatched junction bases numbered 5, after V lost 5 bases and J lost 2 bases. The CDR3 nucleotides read TGTGCCAGCAGCGCTAGGGGGCTGACTAATGAAAAACTGTTTTTT. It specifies CASSARGLTNEKLFF.

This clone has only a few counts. Here the CDR3 DNA reads TGTGCCAGCAGCTTAAGTCCAGGTAATCAGCCCCAGCATTTT. This sequence encodes CASSLSPGNQPQHF. The chain links TRBV5-5 to TRBJ1-5; no definite D call. Germline V gene sequence: CDR1 SGHKS, CDR2 YYEKEE (reference sequence). V shed 2 bases and J shed 4 bases, with 10 bases lying between them. CDR3 length: 14 residues.

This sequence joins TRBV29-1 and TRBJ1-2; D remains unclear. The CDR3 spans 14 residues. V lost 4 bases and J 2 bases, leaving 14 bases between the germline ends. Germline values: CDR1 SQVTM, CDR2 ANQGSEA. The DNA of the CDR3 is TGCAGCGTTGCTACCGGGGTGTTAAACTATGGCTACACCTTC. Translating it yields CSVATGVLNYGYTF.

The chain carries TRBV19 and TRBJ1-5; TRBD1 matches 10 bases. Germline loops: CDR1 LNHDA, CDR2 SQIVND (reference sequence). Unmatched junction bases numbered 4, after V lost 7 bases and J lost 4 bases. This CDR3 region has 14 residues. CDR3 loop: CASNLGQGNQPQHF. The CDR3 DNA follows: TGTGCCAGTAACCTGGGACAGGGGAATCAGCCCCAGCATTTT.